This TCR beta chain was captured in a study of blood T cell repertoires in COVID-19. Study summary: The samples span acute and convalescent COVID-19 from the United States, Italy and Spain. Nucleic acid was either cDNA or gDNA, and it came from T cells, B-cell-depleted T cells, or PBMCs.

The CDR3 runs to 13 residues. Between the trimmed V and J ends, which lost 4 bases and 0 bases, there was a span of 7 bases. Looked up from germline, CDR1 is SGDLS and CDR2 is YYNGEE. How the authors handled the data: Estimation of nucleated cell counts was performed using reference gene primer amplification. The repertoire was sequenced with immunoSEQ multiplex PCR; TCRdb's copy has only in-frame clones and lacks some. The V and J calls and clone size come from that table; D and trimming were worked out from the DNA. This sample carries more than 25,000 clones, approximately 83% of them seen once, and the ten largest clones take 28%. Those enrolled in Seattle joined during active infection and were followed longitudinally afterward.

The chain combines TRBV9 with TRBJ1-1; D is unclear. Sequences were obtained from peripheral blood. The TCR sequence derives from a woman aged 80 or over with COVID-19, enrolled during active disease. The CDR3: CASSLRLNTEAFF. Here the CDR3 DNA reads TGTGCCAGCAGCCTCCGTTTGAACACTGAAGCTTTCTTT.